A single sample is the source of the 16 T cell receptor beta chains below, sequenced in a study of blood T cell repertoires in COVID-19 (dated by TCRdb to 2019 to 2021). The protocol used for the library was the immunoSEQ multiplex PCR assay. TCRdb limited this immuneACCESS table to in-frame rearrangements with V and J called. A share of clones is missing; checked studies link under half to unresolved V genes, and the rest is unexplained. The sample has about 220,000 clones on record, 88% of them singletons. The ten top clones hold under 15% of the sample. Input material: PBMCs or T cells enriched from blood (not recorded which). All receptors derive from a woman aged 50 to 60 with acute COVID-19.

The genes are TRBV30 and TRBJ1-1; D gene uncertain. V lost 2 bases and J lost 1, with 14 bases in between. From germline, CDR1 is GTSNPN and CDR2 SVGIG (reference sequence). CDR3 length equals 15 residues. CDR3: CAWSLLSAGNTEAFF. The CDR3 nucleotides are TGTGCCTGGAGTCTCCTTTCGGCAGGGAACACTGAAGCTTTCTTT.

This chain joins TRBV6-6 and TRBJ1-2; 8 bases fit TRBD1. CDR1 MNHNY and CDR2 SVGAGI come from the germline V gene (reference sequence). V shed 5 bases and J 7 bases; nucleotides not matched to a gene: 15. The CDR3 has 16 residues. The CDR3: CASSARTGNMIRGYTF. The DNA for the CDR3 is TGTGCCAGCAGTGCCCGGACAGGGAATATGATACGTGGCTACACCTTC.

The chain links TRBV18 to TRBJ1-5; D might be TRBD1 (5 bases). Germline V gene sequence: CDR1 KGHSH, CDR2 LQKENI. Between the trimmed V and J ends, which lost 4 bases and 5 bases, there was a span of 12 bases. The CDR3 covers 14 residues. The CDR3 DNA follows: TGTGCCAGCTCACTCCGGGGGGACTATCAGCCCCAGCATTTT. Its protein product is CASSLRGDYQPQHF.

The V and J genes are TRBV2 and TRBJ2-2; D is unclear. Germline CDR1 is SNHLY and CDR2 is FYNNEI. The V gene lost 6 bases and the J gene lost 0 bases, with 14 bases spanning the gap. The CDR3 totals 16 residues. This CDR3 is CASRSPWATNTGELFF. In nucleotides, the CDR3 is TGTGCCAGCAGGTCCCCTTGGGCCACGAACACCGGGGAGCTGTTTTTT. Full variable domain (remainder filled in from reference TRBV2 and TRBJ2-2): EPEVTQTPSHQVTQMGQEVILRCVPISNHLYFYWYRQILGQKVEFLVSFYNNEISEKSEIFDDQFSVERPDGSNFTLKIRSTKLEDSAMYFCASRSPWATNTGELFFGEGSRLTVL.

The chain carries TRBV7-9 and TRBJ2-2; 11 positions agree with TRBD2. This CDR3 has 16 residues. Germline CDR1 reads SEHNR; CDR2 reads FQNEAQ (reference sequence). J lost 4 bases, V lost 2 bases, and 3 bases had no gene match. For the CDR3, the DNA is TGTGCCAGCAGCTTAAGGCTAGCGGGAGGCACCGGGGAGCTGTTTTTT. Translating gives CASSLRLAGGTGELFF.

This clone showed up just a few times. This chain joins TRBV3-1 (or the pseudogene TRBV3-2) and TRBJ1-5, with D possibly being TRBD1 (6 bases). The CDR3 has 15 residues. Germline V gene data show CDR1 as LGHDT and CDR2 as YNNKEL (reference sequence). The ends were cut back, 4 bases at V and 0 bases at J, with 10 bases in the middle. DNA for the CDR3: TGTGCCAGCAGCCTGGGACACGCTAGCAATCAGCCCCAGCATTTT. It translates to CASSLGHASNQPQHF.

This chain links TRBV7-9 with TRBJ2-1; D gene ambiguous. This CDR3 comprises 14 residues. V shed 5 bases and J shed 5 bases, with 13 bases lying between them. Germline V gene sequence: CDR1 SEHNR, CDR2 FQNEAQ (reference sequence). CDR3 sequence reads: CASSHTRQDNEQFF. Written as DNA, the CDR3 is TGTGCCAGCAGCCATACGCGACAAGACAATGAGCAGTTCTTC.

The chain links TRBV19 to TRBJ2-7, with TRBD1 matching 9 bases. The CDR3 is made up of 15 amino acids. Per the germline V gene, CDR1 is LNHDA and CDR2 is SQIVND (reference sequence). With 3 bases clipped from V and 5 bases from J, the junction kept 8 bases outside the gene matches. The chain's CDR3 is CASSISGQGLHEQYF. The CDR3 DNA follows: TGTGCCAGTAGTATTTCGGGACAGGGTCTTCACGAGCAGTACTTC.

This clone came up once. The chain couples TRBV7-2 to TRBJ2-1; 8 bases match TRBD2. The V gene end was trimmed by 2 bases and the J gene end by 0 bases; junction bases not matched to a gene: 3. Looked up from germline, CDR1 is SGHTA and CDR2 is FQGNSA. The CDR3 contains 16 residues. DNA of the CDR3: TGTGCCAGCAGCTTAATCGGGGGGGGCTCCTACAATGAGCAGTTCTTC. As protein: CASSLIGGGSYNEQFF.

In this sample, this clone turned up once. V gene TRBV6-4 combines with J gene TRBJ1-2, with a weak D call TRBD1 (6 bases). The CDR3 contains 17 residues. CDR1 and CDR2 (germline): MRHNA, SNTAGT. Trimming took 0 bases from V and 9 from J, leaving 23 bases between them. The CDR3 DNA is TGTGCCAGCAGTGACTCGAGGTTCCCACAGGGTCCCCGGAGCTACACCTTC. This translates into CASSDSRFPQGPRSYTF.

The V call is TRBV30, the J call TRBJ2-2; 9 nucleotides line up with TRBD1. The CDR3 extends over 15 amino acids. Losses at the gene ends were 1 base for V and 7 bases for J; bases not matched to a gene: 7. Looked up from germline, CDR1 is GTSNPN and CDR2 is SVGIG (reference sequence). The CDR3 here is CAWSADRGRIGELFF. The CDR3, as DNA: TGTGCCTGGAGTGCGGACAGGGGTAGAATCGGGGAGCTGTTTTTT.

V gene TRBV9 combines with J gene TRBJ2-1, with 10 nucleotides matching TRBD2. Germline CDR1 is SGDLS and CDR2 is YYNGEE. J was trimmed by 6 bases and V by 3 bases; bases with no gene match: 9. This CDR3 has 16 residues. CDR3: CASSATRASGSNEQFF. DNA for the CDR3: TGTGCCAGCAGCGCCACGCGGGCTAGCGGGAGCAATGAGCAGTTCTTC.

In this sample, this clone turned up once. This chain links TRBV11-3 with TRBJ2-2; 12 nucleotides line up with TRBD2. Trimming at V came to 4 bases and at J to 5 bases, leaving 2 bases not matched to a gene. The CDR3 runs 15 residues. Per the germline V gene, CDR1 is SGHNT and CDR2 is YENEEA. This chain's CDR3 is CASSSGTSGTGELFF. CDR3 DNA: TGTGCCAGCAGCTCCGGGACTAGCGGGACCGGGGAGCTGTTTTTT.

This clone was seen once. This rearrangement joins TRBV5-6 to TRBJ2-2; D gene ambiguous. The CDR3 has 12 residues. CDR1 is SGHDT, CDR2 YYEEEE, per germline. V gave up 4 bases and J gave up 8 bases, with 9 bases separating them. The CDR3 DNA is TGTGCCAGCAGCGGCGCGCGGGGGGAGCTGTTTTTT. It is translated as CASSGARGELFF.

The chain links TRBV28 to TRBJ1-2; maybe TRBD1 (5 bases). The germline V gene encodes CDR1 MDHEN and CDR2 SYDVKM. The V end lost 6 bases, the J end lost 3 bases, and 11 bases lay between the germline ends. This CDR3 has 13 residues. The CDR3 DNA is TGTGCCAGCAGCCTAAAGGGGCACTATGGCTACACCTTC. Amino acids: CASSLKGHYGYTF.

This clone was counted once. The V gene is TRBV6-5, the J gene TRBJ2-7; TRBD1 aligns across 8 bases. The CDR3 extends over 16 amino acids. V trimming: 0 bases; J trimming: 0 bases; junction bases outside the gene matches: 4. Germline V gene sequence: CDR1 MNHEY, CDR2 SVGAGI. CDR3 loop: CASSYSSGQDSYEQYF. The CDR3 bases are TGTGCCAGCAGTTACTCTTCGGGACAGGACTCCTACGAGCAGTACTTC.